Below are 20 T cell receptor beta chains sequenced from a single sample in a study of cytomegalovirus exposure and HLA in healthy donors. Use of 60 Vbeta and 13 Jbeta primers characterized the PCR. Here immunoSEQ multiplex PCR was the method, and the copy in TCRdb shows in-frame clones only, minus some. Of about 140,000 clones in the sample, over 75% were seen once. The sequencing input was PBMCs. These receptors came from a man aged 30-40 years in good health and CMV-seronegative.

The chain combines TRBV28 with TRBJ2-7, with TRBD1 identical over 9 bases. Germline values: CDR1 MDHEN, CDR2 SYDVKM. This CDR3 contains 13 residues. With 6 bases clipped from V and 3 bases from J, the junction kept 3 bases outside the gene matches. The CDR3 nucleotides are TGTGCCAGCAGGGGGACAGGGTTCTACGAGCAGTACTTC. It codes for CASRGTGFYEQYF.

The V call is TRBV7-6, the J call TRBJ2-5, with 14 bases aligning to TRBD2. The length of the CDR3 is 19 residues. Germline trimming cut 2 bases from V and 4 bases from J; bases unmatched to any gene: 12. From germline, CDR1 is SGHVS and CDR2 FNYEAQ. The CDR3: CASSLWTSGRLGSGETQYF. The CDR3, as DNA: TGTGCCAGCAGCTTATGGACTAGCGGGAGGCTGGGGTCGGGAGAGACCCAGTACTTC.

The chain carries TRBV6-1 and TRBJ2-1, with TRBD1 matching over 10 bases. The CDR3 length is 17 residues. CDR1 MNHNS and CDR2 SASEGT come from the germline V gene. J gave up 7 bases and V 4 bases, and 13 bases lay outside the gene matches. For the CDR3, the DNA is TGTGCCAGCAGTGGAATTTGGGGGACAGGGGCGGTAAATGAGCAGTTCTTC. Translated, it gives CASSGIWGTGAVNEQFF.

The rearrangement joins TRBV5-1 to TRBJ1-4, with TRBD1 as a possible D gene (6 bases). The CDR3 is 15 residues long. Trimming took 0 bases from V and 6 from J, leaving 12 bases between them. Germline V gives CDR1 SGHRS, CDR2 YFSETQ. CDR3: CASSLGGRGHEKLFF. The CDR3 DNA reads TGCGCCAGCAGCTTGGGGGGGCGCGGTCATGAAAAACTGTTTTTT.

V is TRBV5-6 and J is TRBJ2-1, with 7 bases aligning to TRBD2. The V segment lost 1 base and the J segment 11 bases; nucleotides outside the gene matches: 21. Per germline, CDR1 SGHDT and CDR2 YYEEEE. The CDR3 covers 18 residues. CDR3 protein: CASSLLEGGAPFANQQFF. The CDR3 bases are TGTGCCAGCAGCTTGTTGGAGGGAGGGGCCCCGTTTGCTAATCAGCAGTTCTTC.

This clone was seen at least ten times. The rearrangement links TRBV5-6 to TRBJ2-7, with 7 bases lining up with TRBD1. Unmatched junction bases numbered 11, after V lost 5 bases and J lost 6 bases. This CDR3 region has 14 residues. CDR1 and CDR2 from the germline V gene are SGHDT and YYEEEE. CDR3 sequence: CASSHGQDWGEQYF. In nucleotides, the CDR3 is TGTGCCAGCAGTCACGGACAGGATTGGGGCGAGCAGTACTTC.

The CDR3 here is CASSLFTGRRGNQPQHF. The CDR3 DNA sequence: TGCGCCAGCAGCTTGTTTACCGGCAGGAGGGGCAATCAGCCCCAGCATTTT. The gene calls are TRBV5-1 and TRBJ1-5; unclear D gene. The germline V gene encodes CDR1 SGHRS and CDR2 YFSETQ. This CDR3 comprises 17 residues. Trimming removed 1 base from V and 2 bases from J, with 16 bases in between.

The CDR3 DNA sequence: TGTGCCAGCAGCCCGGAAGGGGCAGCGGGTTGGTACACCTTC. Protein sequence: CASSPEGAAGWYTF. The chain links TRBV7-9 to TRBJ1-2; tentative D call: TRBD1 (5 bases). Trimming took 5 bases from V and 11 from J, leaving 21 bases between them. Germline loops: CDR1 SEHNR, CDR2 FQNEAQ (reference sequence). The CDR3 has 14 amino acids.

The CDR3 reads CASSPQGYYNSPLHF. The CDR3 DNA sequence: TGTGCCAGTAGTCCCCAGGGGTACTATAATTCACCCCTCCACTTT. The V and J genes are TRBV19 and TRBJ1-6, with a tentative D call TRBD1 (6 bases). The CDR3 runs to 15 residues. The germline gives CDR1 LNHDA, CDR2 SQIVND (reference sequence). V was cut by 5 bases and J by 3 bases, with 11 bases left in between.

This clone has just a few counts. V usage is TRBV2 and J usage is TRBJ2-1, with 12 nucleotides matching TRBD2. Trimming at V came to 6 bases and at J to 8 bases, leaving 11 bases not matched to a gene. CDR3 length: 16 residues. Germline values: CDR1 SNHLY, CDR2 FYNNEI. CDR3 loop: CASRETSGRIDDEQFF. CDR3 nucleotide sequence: TGTGCCAGCAGGGAGACTAGCGGGAGAATTGACGATGAGCAGTTCTTC.

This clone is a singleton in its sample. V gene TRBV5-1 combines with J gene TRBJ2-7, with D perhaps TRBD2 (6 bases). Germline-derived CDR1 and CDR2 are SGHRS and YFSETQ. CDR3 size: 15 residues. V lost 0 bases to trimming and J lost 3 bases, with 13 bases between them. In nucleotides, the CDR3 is TGCGCCAGCAGCTTGGCAGCGGGCACCCACTACGAGCAGTACTTC. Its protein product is CASSLAAGTHYEQYF.

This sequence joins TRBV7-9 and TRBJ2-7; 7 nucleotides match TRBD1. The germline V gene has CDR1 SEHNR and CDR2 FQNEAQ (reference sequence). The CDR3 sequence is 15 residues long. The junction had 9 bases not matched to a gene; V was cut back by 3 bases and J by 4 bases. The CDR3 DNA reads TGTGCCAGCAGCTTGGACCAAACAGGGGATTACGAGCAGTACTTC. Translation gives CASSLDQTGDYEQYF.

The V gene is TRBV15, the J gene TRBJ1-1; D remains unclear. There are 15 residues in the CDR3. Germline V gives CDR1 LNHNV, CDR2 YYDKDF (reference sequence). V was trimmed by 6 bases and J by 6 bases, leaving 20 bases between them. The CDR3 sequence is CATRMPVSPAAEAFF. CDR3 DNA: TGTGCCACCAGGATGCCCGTCAGCCCGGCGGCTGAAGCTTTCTTT.

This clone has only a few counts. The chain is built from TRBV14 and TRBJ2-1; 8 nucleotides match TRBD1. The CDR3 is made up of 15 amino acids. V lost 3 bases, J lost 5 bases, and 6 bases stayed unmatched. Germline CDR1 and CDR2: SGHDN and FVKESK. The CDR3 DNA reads TGTGCCAGCAGCCAGCGACAGGGGACGCACAATGAGCAGTTCTTC. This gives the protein CASSQRQGTHNEQFF.

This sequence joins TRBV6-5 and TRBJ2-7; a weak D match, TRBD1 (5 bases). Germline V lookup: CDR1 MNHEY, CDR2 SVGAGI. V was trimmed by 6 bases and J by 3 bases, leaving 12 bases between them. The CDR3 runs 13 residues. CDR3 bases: TGTGCCAGCAGCCGCCCAGGGTTCTACGAGCAGTACTTC. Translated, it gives CASSRPGFYEQYF.

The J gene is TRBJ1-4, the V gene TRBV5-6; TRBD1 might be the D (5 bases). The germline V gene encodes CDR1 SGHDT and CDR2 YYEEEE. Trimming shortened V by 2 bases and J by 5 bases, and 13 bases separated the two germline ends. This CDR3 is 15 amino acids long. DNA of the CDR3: TGTGCCAGCAGCTTTTTTGACAGACCAAATGAAAAACTGTTTTTT. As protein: CASSFFDRPNEKLFF.

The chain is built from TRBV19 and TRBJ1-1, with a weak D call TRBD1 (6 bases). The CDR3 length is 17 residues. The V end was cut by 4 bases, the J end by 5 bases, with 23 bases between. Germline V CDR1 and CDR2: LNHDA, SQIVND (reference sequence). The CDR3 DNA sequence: TGTGCCAGTAGTACAGCACGGGGGGCCGATAGGAGGACTGAAGCTTTCTTT. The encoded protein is CASSTARGADRRTEAFF.

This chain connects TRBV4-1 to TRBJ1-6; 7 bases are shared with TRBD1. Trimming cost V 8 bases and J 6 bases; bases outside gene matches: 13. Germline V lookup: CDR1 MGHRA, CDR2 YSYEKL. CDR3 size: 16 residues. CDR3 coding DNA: TGCGCCAGCCGAAACCCGTACAGGGGTGGTAATTCACCCCTCCACTTT. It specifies CASRNPYRGGNSPLHF.

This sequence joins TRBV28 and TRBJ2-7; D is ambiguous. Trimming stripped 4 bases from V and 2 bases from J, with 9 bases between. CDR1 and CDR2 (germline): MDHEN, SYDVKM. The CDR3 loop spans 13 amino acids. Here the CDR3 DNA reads TGTGCCAGCAGTTCAGGTAGGCCCTACGAGCAGTACTTC. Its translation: CASSSGRPYEQYF.

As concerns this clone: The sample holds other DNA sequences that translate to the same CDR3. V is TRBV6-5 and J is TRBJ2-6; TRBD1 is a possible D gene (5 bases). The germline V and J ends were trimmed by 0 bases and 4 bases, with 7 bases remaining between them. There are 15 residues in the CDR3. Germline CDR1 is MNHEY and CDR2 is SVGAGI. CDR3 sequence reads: CASSYSGAGANVLTF. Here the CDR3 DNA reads TGTGCCAGCAGTTACTCTGGGGCCGGGGCCAACGTCCTGACTTTC.